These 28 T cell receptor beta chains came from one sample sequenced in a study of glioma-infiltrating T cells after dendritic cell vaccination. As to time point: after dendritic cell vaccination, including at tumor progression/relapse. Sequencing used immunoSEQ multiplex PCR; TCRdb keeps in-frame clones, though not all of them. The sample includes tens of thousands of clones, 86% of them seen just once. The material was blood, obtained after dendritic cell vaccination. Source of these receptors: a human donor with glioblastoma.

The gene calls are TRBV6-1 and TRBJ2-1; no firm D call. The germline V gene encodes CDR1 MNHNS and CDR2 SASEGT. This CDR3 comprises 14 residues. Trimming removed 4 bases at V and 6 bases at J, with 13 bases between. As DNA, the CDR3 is TGTGCCAGCAGTGTTATCGCTACCCGCAATGAGCAGTTCTTC. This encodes CASSVIATRNEQFF.

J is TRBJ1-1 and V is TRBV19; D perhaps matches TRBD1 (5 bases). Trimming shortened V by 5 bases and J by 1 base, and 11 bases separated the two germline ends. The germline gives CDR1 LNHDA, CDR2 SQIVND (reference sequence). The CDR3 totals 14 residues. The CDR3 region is CASSPRGGNTEAFF. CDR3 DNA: TGTGCCAGTAGTCCCCGCGGGGGGAACACTGAAGCTTTCTTT.

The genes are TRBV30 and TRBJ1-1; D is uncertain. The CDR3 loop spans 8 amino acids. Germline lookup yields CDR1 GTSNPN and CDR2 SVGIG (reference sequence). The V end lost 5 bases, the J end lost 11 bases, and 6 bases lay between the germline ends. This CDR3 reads CAWAMAFF. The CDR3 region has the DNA TGTGCCTGGGCTATGGCTTTCTTT.

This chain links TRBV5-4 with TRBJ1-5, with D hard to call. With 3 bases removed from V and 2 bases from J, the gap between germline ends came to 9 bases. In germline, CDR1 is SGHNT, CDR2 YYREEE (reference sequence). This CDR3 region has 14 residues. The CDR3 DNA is TGTGCCAGCAGCTCGGTGTCGGGCAATCAGCCCCAGCATTTT. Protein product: CASSSVSGNQPQHF.

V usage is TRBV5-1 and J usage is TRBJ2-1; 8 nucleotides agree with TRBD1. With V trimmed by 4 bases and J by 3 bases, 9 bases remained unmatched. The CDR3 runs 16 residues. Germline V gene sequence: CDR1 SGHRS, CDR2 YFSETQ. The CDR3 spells CASSIAGQGDYNEQFF. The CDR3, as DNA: TGCGCCAGCAGCATCGCCGGACAGGGCGACTACAATGAGCAGTTCTTC.

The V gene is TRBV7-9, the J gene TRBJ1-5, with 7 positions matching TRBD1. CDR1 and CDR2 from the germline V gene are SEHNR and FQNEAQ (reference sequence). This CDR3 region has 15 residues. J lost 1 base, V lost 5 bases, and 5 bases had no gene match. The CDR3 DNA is TGTGCCAGCAGCGGCGACAGGGTGAGCAATCAGCCCCAGCATTTT. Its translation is CASSGDRVSNQPQHF.

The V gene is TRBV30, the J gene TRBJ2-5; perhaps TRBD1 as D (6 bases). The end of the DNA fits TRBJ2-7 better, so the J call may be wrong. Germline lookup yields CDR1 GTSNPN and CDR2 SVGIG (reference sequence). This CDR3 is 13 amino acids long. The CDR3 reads CAWKGQWVYEQYF. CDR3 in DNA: TGTGCCTGGAAAGGACAGTGGGTCTACGAGCAGTACTTC.

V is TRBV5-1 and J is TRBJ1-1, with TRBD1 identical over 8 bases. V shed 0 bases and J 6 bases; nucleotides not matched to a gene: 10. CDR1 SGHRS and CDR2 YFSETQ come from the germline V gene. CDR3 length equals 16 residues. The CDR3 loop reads CASSLDGRGQGAEAFF. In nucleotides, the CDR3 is TGCGCCAGCAGCTTGGATGGCAGGGGGCAGGGGGCTGAAGCTTTCTTT.

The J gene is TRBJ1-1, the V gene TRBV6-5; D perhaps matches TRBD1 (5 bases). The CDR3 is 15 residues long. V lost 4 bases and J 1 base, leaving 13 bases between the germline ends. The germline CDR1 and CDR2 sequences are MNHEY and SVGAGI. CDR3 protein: CASSFDDQGNTEAFF. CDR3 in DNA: TGTGCCAGCAGTTTCGACGACCAGGGGAACACTGAAGCTTTCTTT.

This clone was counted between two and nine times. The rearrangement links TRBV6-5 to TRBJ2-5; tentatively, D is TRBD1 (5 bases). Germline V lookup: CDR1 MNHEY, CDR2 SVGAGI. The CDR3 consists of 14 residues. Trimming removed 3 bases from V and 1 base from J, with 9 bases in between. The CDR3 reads CASSYGAGQETQYF. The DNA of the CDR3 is TGTGCCAGCAGTTATGGGGCAGGCCAAGAGACCCAGTACTTC.

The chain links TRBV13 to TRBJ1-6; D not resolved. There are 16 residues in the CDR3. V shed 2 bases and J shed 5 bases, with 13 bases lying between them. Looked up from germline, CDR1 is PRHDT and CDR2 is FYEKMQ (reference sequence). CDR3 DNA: TGTGCCAGCAGCTTAAATGGGCAGAGAGATAATTCACCCCTCCACTTT. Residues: CASSLNGQRDNSPLHF.

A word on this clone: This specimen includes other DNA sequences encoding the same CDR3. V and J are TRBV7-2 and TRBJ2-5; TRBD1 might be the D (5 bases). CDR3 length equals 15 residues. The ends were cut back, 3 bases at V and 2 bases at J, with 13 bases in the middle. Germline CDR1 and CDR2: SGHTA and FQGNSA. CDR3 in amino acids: CASSLWAGSQETQYF. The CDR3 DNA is TGTGCCAGCAGCTTGTGGGCAGGGTCGCAAGAGACCCAGTACTTC.

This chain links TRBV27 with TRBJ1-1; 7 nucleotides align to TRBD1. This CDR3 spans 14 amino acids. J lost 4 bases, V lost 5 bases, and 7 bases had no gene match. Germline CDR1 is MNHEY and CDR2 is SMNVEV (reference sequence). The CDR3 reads CASSQLTGSTEAFF. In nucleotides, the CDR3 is TGTGCCAGCAGTCAGCTGACAGGGTCCACTGAAGCTTTCTTT.

This CDR3 is CASSGTSGYNEQFF. The CDR3 DNA is TGTGCCAGCAGTGGGACTAGCGGGTACAATGAGCAGTTCTTC. The chain is built from TRBV6-4 and TRBJ2-1; TRBD2 aligns across 11 bases. Germline V CDR1 and CDR2: MRHNA, SNTAGT. There are 14 residues in the CDR3. V trimming: 4 bases; J trimming: 4 bases; junction bases outside the gene matches: 0.

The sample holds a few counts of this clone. DNA for the CDR3: TGTGCCAGCAACCTACTTACAGGGGGGAAGGGCTACACCTTC. This codes for CASNLLTGGKGYTF. The chain couples TRBV13 to TRBJ1-2; TRBD1 agrees at 8 bases. The CDR3 contains 14 residues. V gave up 7 bases and J gave up 8 bases; unmatched junction bases: 12. Germline lookup yields CDR1 PRHDT and CDR2 FYEKMQ (reference sequence).

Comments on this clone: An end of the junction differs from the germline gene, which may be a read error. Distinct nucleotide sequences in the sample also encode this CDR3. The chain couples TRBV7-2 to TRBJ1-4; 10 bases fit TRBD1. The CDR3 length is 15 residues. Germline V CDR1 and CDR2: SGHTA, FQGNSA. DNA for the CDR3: TGTGCCAGCAGTTTAGACAGGGGGCGGAATGAAAAACTGTTTTTT. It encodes CASSLDRGRNEKLFF.

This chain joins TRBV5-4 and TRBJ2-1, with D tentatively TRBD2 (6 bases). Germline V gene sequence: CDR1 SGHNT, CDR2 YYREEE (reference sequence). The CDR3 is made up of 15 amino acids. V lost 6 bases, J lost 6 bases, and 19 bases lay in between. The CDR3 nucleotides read TGTGCCAGCACCCTCGGGGCTAGCGTGGGCAATGAGCAGTTCTTC. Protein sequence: CASTLGASVGNEQFF.

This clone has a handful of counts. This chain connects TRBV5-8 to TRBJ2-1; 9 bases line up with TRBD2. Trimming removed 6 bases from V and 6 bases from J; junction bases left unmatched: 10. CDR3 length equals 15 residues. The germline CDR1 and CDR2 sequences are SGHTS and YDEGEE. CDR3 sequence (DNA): TGTGCCAGCAACGTCGGGACTAGCTCCAGCAATGAGCAGTTCTTC. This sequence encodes CASNVGTSSSNEQFF.

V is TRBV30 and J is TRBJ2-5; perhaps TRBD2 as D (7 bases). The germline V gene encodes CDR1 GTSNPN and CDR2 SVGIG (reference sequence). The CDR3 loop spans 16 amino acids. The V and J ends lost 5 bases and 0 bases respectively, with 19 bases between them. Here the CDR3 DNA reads TGTGCCTGGGACCGGGGGGCGAACTTGTACCAAGAGACCCAGTACTTC. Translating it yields CAWDRGANLYQETQYF.

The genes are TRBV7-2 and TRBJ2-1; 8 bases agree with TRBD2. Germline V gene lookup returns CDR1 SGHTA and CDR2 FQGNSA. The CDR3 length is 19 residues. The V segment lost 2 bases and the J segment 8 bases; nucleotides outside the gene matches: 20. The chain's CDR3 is CASSLSGLGSGNMGDEQFF. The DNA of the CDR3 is TGTGCCAGCAGCTTATCGGGCCTTGGTAGCGGGAACATGGGCGATGAGCAGTTCTTC.

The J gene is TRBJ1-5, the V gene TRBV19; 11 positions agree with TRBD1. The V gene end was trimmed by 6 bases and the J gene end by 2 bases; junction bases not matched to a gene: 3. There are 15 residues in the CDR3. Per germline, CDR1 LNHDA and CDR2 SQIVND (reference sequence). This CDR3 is CASRPGQGGNQPQHF. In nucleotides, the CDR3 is TGTGCCAGTAGACCGGGACAGGGGGGCAATCAGCCCCAGCATTTT.

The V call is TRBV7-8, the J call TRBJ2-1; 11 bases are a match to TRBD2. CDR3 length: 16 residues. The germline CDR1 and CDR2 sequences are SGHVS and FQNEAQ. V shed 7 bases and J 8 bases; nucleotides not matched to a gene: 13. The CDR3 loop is CASTVAGGPNYDEQFF. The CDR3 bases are TGTGCCAGCACCGTAGCGGGAGGGCCGAATTATGATGAGCAGTTCTTC.

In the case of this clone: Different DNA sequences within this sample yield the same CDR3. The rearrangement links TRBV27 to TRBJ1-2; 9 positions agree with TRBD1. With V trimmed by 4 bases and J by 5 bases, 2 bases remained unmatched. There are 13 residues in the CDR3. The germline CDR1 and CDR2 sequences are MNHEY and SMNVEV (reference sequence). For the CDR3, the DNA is TGTGCCAGCAGTTCAGGACAGGGGTATGGCTACACCTTC. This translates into CASSSGQGYGYTF.

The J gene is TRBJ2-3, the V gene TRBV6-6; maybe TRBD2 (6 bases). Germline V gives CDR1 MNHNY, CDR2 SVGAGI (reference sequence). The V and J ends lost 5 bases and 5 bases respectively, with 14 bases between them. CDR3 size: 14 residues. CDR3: CASSGGLGRDTQYF. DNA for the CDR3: TGTGCCAGCAGTGGGGGACTCGGGCGAGATACGCAGTATTTT.

The CDR3 sequence is CASSQEGAGGPSTDTQYF. The CDR3 DNA sequence: TGCGCCAGCAGCCAAGAGGGAGCGGGAGGGCCTAGCACAGATACGCAGTATTTT. This chain connects TRBV4-3 to TRBJ2-3; 10 nucleotides match TRBD2. V was clipped by 0 bases and J by 0 bases; unmatched bases: 6. This CDR3 has 18 amino acids. CDR1 and CDR2 (germline): LGHNA, YSLEER.

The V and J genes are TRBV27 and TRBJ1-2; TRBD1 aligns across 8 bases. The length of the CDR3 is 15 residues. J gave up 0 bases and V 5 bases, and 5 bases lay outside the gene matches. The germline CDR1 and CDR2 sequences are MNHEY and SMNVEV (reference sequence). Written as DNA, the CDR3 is TGTGCCAGCAGTACCGACAGGGGAACTAACTATGGCTACACCTTC. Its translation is CASSTDRGTNYGYTF.

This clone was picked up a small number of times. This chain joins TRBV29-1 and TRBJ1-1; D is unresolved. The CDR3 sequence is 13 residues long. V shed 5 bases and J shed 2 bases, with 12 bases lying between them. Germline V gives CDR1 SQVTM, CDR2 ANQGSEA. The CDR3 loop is CSVLTGANTEAFF. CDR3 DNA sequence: TGCAGCGTTTTGACGGGAGCAAACACTGAAGCTTTCTTT.

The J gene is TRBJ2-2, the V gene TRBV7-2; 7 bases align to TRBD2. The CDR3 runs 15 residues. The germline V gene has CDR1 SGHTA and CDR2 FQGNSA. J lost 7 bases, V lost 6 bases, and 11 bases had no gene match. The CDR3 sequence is CASRLGESSGGELFF. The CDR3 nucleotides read TGTGCCAGCAGGCTAGGGGAGTCTAGCGGCGGGGAGCTGTTTTTT.